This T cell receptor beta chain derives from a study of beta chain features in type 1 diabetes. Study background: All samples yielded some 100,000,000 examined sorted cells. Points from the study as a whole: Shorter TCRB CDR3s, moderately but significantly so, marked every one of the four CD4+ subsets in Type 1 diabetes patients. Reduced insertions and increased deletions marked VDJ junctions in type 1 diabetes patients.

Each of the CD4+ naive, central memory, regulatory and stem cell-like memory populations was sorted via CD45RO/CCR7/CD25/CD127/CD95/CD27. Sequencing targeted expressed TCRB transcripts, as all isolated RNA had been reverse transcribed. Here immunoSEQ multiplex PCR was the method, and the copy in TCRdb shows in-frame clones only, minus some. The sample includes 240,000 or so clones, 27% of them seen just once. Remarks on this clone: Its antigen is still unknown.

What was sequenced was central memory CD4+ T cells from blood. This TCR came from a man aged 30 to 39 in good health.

The CDR3 coding sequence is TGCGCCAGCAGCTTAGATGGGGGAACCACAGATACGCAGTATTTT. Its protein product is CASSLDGGTTDTQYF. The rearrangement uses TRBV5-1 and TRBJ2-3; the D call may be TRBD1 or TRBD2 (5 bases each). Germline CDR1 and CDR2: SGHRS and YFSETQ. Trimming removed 2 bases from V and 2 bases from J, with 12 bases in between. The CDR3 has 15 residues.